The 3 T cell receptor beta chains presented below share a single source sample, sequenced in a study of T cells after yellow fever vaccination (dated 2019 in TCRdb). Receptor libraries were prepared by 5' RACE. TCRdb lists the instrument as Illumina HiSeq 2500. The raw public data were reprocessed by TCRdb itself: fastp quality trimming at Q25, MiXCR clonotype calling, in-frame beta chains only. Merged by CDR3 protein, the rows form single entries marked with the most common genes and DNA. The sample yields 350,000 to 450,000 distinct CDR3 sequences; approximately 5.7% were counted once. The top ten clonotypes cover approximately 16% of the sample. Explained via the paper, the treatment or condition label denotes: live attenuated yellow fever vaccine strain. The sample consisted of PBMCs, taken 5 days after the yellow fever booster vaccination. Receptors originate from a young man who received the YFV17D yellow fever vaccine.

This clonotype was found many times. The V call is TRBV4-3, the J call TRBJ2-1; D uncertain. The CDR3 is 19 residues long. Trimming stripped 1 base from V and 2 bases from J, with 21 bases between. In germline, CDR1 is LGHNA, CDR2 YSLEER. CDR3 amino acids: CASSQAPPPVMSPYNEQFF. The CDR3 DNA is TGCGCCAGCAGCCAAGCTCCCCCCCCGGTTATGAGCCCCTACAATGAGCAGTTCTTC.

The V call is TRBV25-1, the J call TRBJ2-7, with D perhaps TRBD1 (6 bases). The germline V gene has CDR1 MGHDK and CDR2 SYGVNS. Trimming stripped 1 base from V and 2 bases from J, with 12 bases between. The CDR3 has 15 residues. Here the CDR3 reads CASSESARGPYEQYF. The CDR3 bases are TGTGCCAGCAGTGAATCTGCCAGGGGCCCCTACGAGCAGTACTTC.

The V call is TRBV6-6, the J call TRBJ2-7, with D unresolved. Germline assignment: CDR1 MNHNY and CDR2 SVGAGI (reference sequence). Trimming left V 5 bases short and J 0 bases short, with 8 bases between. There are 13 residues in the CDR3. The CDR3 loop is CASSKVSSYEQYF. The CDR3 DNA follows: TGTGCCAGCAGTAAGGTCAGCTCCTACGAGCAGTACTTC.